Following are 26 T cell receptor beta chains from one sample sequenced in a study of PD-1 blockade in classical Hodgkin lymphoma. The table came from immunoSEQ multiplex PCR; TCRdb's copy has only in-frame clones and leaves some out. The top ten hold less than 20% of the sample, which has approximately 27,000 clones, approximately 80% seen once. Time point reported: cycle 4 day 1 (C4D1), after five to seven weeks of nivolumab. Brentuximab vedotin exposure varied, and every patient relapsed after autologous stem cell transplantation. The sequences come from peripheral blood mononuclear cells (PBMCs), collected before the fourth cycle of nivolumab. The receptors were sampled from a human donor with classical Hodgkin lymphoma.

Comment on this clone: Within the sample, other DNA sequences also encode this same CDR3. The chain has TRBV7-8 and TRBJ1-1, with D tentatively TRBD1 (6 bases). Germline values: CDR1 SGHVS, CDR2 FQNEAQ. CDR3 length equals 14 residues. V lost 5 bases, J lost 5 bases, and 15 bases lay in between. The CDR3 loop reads CASSLGAGGTEAFF. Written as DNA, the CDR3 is TGTGCCAGCAGCCTGGGGGCAGGAGGGACTGAAGCTTTCTTT.

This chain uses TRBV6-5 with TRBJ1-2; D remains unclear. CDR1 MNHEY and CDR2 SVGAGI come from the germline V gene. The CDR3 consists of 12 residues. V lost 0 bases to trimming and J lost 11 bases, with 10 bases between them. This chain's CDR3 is CASSYSEGGYTF. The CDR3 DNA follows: TGTGCCAGCAGTTACTCGGAAGGAGGATACACCTTC.

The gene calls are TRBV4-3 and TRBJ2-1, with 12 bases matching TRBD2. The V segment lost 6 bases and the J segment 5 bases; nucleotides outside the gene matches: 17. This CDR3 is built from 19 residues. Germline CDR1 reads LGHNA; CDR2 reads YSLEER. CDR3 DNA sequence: TGCGCCAGCAGTCGCCGACTAGCGGGGGTGGGGGGTCTTCACAATGAGCAGTTCTTC. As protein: CASSRRLAGVGGLHNEQFF.

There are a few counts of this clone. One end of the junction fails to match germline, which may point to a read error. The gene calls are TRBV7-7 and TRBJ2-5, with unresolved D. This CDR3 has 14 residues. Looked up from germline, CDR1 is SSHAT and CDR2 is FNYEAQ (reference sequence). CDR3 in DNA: TGTGCTAGCAGCTTGGACGGCTTCCAAGAGACCCAGTACTTC. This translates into CASSLDGFQETQYF.

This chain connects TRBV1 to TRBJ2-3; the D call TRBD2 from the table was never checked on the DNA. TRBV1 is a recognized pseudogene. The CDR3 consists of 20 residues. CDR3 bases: TGCACCAGCAGCCAGGAGCGGATTCCCCTTCGAACCACTAGCACAGATACGCAGTATTTT. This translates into CTSSQERIPLRTTSTDTQYF.

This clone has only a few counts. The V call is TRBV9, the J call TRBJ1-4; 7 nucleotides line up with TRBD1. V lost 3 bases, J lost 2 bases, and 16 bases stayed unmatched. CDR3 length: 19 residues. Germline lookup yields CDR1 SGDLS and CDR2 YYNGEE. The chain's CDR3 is CASSETGSGSGTTNEKLFF. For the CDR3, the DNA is TGTGCCAGCAGCGAGACAGGGAGTGGTAGTGGGACGACTAATGAAAAACTGTTTTTT.

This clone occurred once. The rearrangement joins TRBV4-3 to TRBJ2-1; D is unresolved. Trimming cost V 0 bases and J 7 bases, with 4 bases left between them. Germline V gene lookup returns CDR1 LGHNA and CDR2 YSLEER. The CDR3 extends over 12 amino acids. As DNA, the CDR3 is TGCGCCAGCAGCCAAGATTGGAATGAGCAGTTCTTC. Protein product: CASSQDWNEQFF.

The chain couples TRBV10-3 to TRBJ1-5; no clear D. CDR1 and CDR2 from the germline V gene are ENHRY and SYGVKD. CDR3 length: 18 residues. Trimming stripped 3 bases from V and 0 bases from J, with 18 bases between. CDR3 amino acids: CAISERQVLGLSNQPQHF. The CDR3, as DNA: TGTGCCATCAGTGAAAGGCAGGTCCTTGGCCTTAGCAATCAGCCCCAGCATTTT.

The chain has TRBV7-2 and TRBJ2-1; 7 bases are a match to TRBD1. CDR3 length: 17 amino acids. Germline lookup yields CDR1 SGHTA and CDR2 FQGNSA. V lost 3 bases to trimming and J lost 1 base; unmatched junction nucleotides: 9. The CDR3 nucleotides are TGTGCCAGCAGCTTCCCACTTCAGGGGGAGTCCTACAATGAGCAGTTCTTC. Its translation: CASSFPLQGESYNEQFF.

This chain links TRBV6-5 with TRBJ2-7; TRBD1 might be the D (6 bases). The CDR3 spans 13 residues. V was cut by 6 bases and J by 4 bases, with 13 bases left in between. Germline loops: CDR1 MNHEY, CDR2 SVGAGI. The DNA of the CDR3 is TGTGCCAGCAGGGAGACAGGTCGGTACGAGCAGTACTTC. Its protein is CASRETGRYEQYF.

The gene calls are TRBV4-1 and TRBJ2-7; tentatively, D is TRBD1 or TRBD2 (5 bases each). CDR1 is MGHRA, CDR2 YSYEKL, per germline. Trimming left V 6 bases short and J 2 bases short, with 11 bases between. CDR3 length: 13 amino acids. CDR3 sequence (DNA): TGCGCCAGCAGGTCAGTGGGGGCCTACGAGCAGTACTTC. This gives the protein CASRSVGAYEQYF.

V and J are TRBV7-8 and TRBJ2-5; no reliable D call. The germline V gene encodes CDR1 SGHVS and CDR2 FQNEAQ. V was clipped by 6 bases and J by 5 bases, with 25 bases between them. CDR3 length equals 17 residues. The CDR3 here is CASSDKRWITVDETQYF. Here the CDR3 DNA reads TGTGCCAGCAGTGACAAGAGGTGGATCACCGTCGACGAGACCCAGTACTTC.

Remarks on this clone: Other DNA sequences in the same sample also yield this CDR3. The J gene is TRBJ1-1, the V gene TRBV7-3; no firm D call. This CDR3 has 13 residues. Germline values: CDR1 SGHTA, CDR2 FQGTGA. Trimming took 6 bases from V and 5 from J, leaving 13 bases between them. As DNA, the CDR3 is TGTGCCAGCAGTTGGGTCCCGGGGACTGAAGCTTTCTTT. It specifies CASSWVPGTEAFF.

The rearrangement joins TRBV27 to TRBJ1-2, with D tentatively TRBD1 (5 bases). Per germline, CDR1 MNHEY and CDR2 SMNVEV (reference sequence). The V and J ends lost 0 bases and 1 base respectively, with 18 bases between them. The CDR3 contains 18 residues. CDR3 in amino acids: CASSLSWGRGGFNYGYTF. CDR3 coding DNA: TGTGCCAGCAGTTTATCGTGGGGAAGGGGAGGGTTTAACTATGGCTACACCTTC.

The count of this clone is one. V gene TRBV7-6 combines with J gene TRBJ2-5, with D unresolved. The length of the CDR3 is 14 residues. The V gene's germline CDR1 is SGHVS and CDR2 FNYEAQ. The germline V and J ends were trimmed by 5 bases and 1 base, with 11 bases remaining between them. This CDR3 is CASSRMAGQETQYF. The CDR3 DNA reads TGTGCCAGCAGCCGGATGGCAGGCCAAGAGACCCAGTACTTC.

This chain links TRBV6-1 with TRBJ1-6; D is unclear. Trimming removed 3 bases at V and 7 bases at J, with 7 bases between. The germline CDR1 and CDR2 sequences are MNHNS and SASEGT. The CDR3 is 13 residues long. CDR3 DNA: TGTGCCAGCAGTGATTCGATGAATTCACCCCTCCACTTT. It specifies CASSDSMNSPLHF.

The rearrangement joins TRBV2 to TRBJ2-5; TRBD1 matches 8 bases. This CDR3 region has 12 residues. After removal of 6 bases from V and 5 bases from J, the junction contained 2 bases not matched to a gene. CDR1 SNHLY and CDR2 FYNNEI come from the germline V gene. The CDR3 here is CASRDRGETQYF. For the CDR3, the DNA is TGTGCCAGCAGAGACAGGGGTGAGACCCAGTACTTC.

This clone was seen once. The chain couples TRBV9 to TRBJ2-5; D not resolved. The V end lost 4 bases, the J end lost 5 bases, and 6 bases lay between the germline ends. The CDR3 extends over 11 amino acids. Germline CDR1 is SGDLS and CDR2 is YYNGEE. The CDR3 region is CASSNRETQYF. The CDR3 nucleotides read TGTGCCAGCAGCAACCGGGAGACCCAGTACTTC. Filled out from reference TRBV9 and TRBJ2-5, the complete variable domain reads DSGVTQTPKHLITATGQRVTLRCSPRSGDLSVYWYQQSLDQGLQFLIQYYNGEERAKGNILERFSAQQFPDLHSELNLSSLELGDSALYFCASSNRETQYFGPGTRLLVL.

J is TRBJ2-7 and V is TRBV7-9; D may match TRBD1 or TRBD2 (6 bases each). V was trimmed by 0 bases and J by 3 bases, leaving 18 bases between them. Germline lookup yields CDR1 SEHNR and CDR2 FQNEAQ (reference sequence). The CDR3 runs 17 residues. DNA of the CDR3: TGTGCCAGCAGCTTAGCGGGAGGCAGGGGCTACCTCTACGAGCAGTACTTC. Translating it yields CASSLAGGRGYLYEQYF.

The CDR3 nucleotides read TGTGCCAGCTCACTACAAGCAGGGAATACTGAAGCTTTCTTT. It is translated as CASSLQAGNTEAFF. The rearrangement uses TRBV18 and TRBJ1-1, with a possible D match to TRBD1 (5 bases). Germline assignment: CDR1 KGHSH and CDR2 LQKENI. V shed 4 bases and J shed 5 bases, with 14 bases lying between them. The length of the CDR3 is 14 residues. Looking up the rest from reference TRBV18 and TRBJ1-1 gives the full variable domain: NAGVMQNPRHLVRRRGQEARLRCSPMKGHSHVYWYRQLPEEGLKFMVYLQKENIIDESGMPKERFSAEFPKEGPSILRIQQVVRGDSAAYFCASSLQAGNTEAFFGQGTRLTVV.

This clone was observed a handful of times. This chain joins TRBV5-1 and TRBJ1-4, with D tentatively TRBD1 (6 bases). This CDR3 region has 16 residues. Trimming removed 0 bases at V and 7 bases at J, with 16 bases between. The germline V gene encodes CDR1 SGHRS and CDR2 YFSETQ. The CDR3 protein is CASSLAFSGVCEKLFF. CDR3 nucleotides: TGCGCCAGCAGCTTGGCGTTTTCAGGGGTCTGTGAAAAACTGTTTTTT.

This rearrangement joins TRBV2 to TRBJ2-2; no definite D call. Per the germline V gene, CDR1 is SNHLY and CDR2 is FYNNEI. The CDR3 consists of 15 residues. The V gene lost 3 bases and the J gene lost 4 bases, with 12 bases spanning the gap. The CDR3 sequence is CASSDAPNPTGELFF. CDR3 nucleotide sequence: TGTGCCAGCAGTGATGCCCCGAACCCCACCGGGGAGCTGTTTTTT.

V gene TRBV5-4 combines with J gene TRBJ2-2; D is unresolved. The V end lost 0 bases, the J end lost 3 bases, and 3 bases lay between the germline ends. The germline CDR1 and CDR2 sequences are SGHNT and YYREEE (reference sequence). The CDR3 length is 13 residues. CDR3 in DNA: TGTGCCAGCAGCTTGGTGGACACCGGGGAGCTGTTTTTT. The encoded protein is CASSLVDTGELFF.

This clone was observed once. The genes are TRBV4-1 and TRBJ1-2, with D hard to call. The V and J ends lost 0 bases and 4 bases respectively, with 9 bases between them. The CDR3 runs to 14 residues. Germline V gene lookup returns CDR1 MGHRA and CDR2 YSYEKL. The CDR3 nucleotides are TGCGCCAGCAGCCAAGACAGCCGGAGCTATGGCTACACCTTC. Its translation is CASSQDSRSYGYTF.

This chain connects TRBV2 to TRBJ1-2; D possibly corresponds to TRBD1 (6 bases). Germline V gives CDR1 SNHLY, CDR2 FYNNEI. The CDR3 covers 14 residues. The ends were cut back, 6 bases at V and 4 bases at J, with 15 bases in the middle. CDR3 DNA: TGTGCCAGCAGCTCGGAGGGGGGGAGCTATGGCTACACCTTC. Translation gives CASSSEGGSYGYTF. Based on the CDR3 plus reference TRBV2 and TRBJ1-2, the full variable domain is EPEVTQTPSHQVTQMGQEVILRCVPISNHLYFYWYRQILGQKVEFLVSFYNNEISEKSEIFDDQFSVERPDGSNFTLKIRSTKLEDSAMYFCASSSEGGSYGYTFGSGTRLTVV.

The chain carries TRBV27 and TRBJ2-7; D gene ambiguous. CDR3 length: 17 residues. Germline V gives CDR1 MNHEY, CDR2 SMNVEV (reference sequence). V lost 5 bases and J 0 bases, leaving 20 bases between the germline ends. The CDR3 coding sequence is TGTGCCAGCAGTCCGTCTTATGTTTCCGGTCGCTCCTACGAGCAGTACTTC. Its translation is CASSPSYVSGRSYEQYF.